This TCR beta chain was sequenced during a study of a mutant IDH1 vaccine in newly diagnosed glioma. For the study at large: A 62.5% male, 37.5% female split and a mean age of about 44 years characterized treated patients. Most patients had received both radiotherapy and temozolomide, the prior options being radiotherapy, temozolomide, or both.

Time point here: week 23, last vaccination. The vaccine gave 300 ug of a 20-mer mutant IDH1 peptide subcutaneously per dose. CDR3 length: 15 amino acids. V shed 6 bases, J shed 0 bases, and the junction held 5 bases outside the gene matches. From germline, CDR1 is SNHLY and CDR2 FYNNEI. As regards this clone: The antigen remains undetermined.

Only in-frame clones appear in the TCRdb table, and some are missing; sequencing was by immunoSEQ multiplex PCR. The profile shows about 55,000 clones, approximately 80% of them singletons. Study results and limitations: The vaccine induced immune responses, and these occurred in 93.3% of patients. Whatever changes occurred in top peripheral T cell clonotypes seemed unrelated to pseudoprogression.

The V gene is TRBV2, the J gene TRBJ1-5; 7 bases map to TRBD1. The sample consisted of PBMCs, taken from a glioma patient whose treatment included an IDH1 peptide vaccine. The sequence was obtained from a man aged 35-49 years with glioma. CDR3 loop: CASRLAGGSNQPQHF. The CDR3 coding sequence is TGTGCCAGCAGGTTGGCAGGGGGTAGCAATCAGCCCCAGCATTTT.